The clone carrying this T cell receptor (beta chain) has only one observation. This table comes from immunoSEQ multiplex PCR, and its TCRdb copy is limited to in-frame clones, with some not included. The data show around 60,000 clones, approximately 86% seen once. The data were obtained in a study of technical replicates of blood from several donors. Germline values: CDR1 KGHSH, CDR2 LQKENI. CDR3 length: 16 amino acids. V shed 0 bases and J 3 bases; nucleotides not matched to a gene: 8. The sample consisted of PBMCs. The source is a human donor in good health. Some clones in this sample may be carry-over from other donors' samples. The chain combines TRBV18 with TRBJ2-7, with 7 bases matching TRBD1. In DNA form, the CDR3 reads TGTGCCAGCTCACCACCTAGGACAACAGGGGACTACGAGCAGTACTTC. This gives the protein CASSPPRTTGDYEQYF.